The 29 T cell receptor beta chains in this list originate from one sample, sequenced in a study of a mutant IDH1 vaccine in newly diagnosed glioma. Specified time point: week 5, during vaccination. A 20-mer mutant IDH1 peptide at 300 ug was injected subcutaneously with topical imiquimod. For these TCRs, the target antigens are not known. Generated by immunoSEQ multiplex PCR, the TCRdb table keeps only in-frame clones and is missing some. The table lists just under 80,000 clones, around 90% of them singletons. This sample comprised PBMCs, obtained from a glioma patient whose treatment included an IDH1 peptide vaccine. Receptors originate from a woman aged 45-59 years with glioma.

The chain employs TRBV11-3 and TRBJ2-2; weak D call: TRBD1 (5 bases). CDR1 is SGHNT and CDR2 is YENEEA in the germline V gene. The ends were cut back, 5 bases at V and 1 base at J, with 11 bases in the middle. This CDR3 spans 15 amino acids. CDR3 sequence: CASSQGGRNTGELFF. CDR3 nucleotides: TGTGCCAGCAGCCAGGGCGGCCGGAACACCGGGGAGCTGTTTTTT.

The CDR3 DNA sequence: TGTGCCAGCAGTGAGCACGGGACAGGGGACTACGAGCAGTACTTC. Translated: CASSEHGTGDYEQYF. This chain joins TRBV6-1 and TRBJ2-7, with 10 nucleotides matching TRBD1. After removal of 3 bases from V and 3 bases from J, the junction contained 5 bases not matched to a gene. CDR3 length equals 15 residues. Germline V gene data show CDR1 as MNHNS and CDR2 as SASEGT.

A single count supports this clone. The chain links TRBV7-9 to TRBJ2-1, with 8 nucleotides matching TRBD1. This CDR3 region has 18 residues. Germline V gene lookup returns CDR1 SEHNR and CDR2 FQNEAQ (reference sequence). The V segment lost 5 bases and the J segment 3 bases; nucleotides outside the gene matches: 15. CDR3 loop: CASSLRPGQGNDYNEQFF. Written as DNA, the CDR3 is TGTGCCAGCAGCCTTAGACCCGGACAGGGCAATGACTACAATGAGCAGTTCTTC.

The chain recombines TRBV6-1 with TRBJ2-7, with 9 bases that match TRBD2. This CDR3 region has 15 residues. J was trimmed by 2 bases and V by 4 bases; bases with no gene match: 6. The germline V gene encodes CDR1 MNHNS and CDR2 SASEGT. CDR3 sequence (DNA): TGTGCCAGCAGTGTCGGCTCTAGCGGGACCTACGAGCAGTACTTC. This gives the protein CASSVGSSGTYEQYF.

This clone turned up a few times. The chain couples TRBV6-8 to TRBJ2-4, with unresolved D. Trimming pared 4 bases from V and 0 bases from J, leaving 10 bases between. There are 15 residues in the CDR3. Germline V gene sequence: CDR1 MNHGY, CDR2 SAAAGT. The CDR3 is CASSSGNLAKNIQYF. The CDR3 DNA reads TGTGCCAGCAGTTCTGGTAACTTAGCCAAAAACATTCAGTACTTC.

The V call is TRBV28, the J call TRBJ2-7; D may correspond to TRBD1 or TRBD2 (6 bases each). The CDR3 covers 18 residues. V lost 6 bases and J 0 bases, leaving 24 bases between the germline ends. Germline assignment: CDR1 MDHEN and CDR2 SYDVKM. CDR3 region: CASSHRRDTTPGSYEQYF. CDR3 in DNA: TGTGCCAGCAGCCATAGGAGGGACACAACCCCCGGCTCCTACGAGCAGTACTTC.

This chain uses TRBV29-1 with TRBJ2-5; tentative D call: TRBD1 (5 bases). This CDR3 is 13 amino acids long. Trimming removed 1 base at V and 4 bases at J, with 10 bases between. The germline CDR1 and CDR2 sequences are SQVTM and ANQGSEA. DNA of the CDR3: TGCAGCGTTGAAGGACAGTTCGGAGAGACCCAGTACTTC. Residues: CSVEGQFGETQYF.

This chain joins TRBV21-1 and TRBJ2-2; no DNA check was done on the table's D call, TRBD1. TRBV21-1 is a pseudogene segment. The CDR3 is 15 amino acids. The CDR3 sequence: CASSLDRTNTGELFF. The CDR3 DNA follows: TGTGCCAGCAGTTTGGACAGGACGAACACCGGGGAGCTGTTTTTT.

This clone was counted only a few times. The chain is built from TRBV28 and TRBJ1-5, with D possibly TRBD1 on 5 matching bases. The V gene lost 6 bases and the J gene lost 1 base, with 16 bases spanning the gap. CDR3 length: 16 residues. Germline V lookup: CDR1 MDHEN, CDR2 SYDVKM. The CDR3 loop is CASSPSGRDSNQPQHF. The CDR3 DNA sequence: TGTGCCAGCAGCCCTTCGGGGAGGGACAGCAATCAGCCCCAGCATTTT.

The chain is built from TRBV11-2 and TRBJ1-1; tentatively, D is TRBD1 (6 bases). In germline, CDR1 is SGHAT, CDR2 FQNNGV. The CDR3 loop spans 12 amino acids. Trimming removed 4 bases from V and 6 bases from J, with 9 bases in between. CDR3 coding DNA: TGTGCCAGCAGCTCCAGGGGCGCTGAAGCTTTCTTT. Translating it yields CASSSRGAEAFF.

CDR3 protein: CASSTTPSTGELFF. The CDR3 DNA follows: TGTGCCAGTAGTACCACCCCCAGCACCGGGGAGCTGTTTTTT. The V and J genes are TRBV19 and TRBJ2-2; no firm D call. The CDR3 sequence is 14 residues long. Germline loops: CDR1 LNHDA, CDR2 SQIVND (reference sequence). Between the trimmed V and J ends, which lost 4 bases and 4 bases, there was a span of 10 bases.

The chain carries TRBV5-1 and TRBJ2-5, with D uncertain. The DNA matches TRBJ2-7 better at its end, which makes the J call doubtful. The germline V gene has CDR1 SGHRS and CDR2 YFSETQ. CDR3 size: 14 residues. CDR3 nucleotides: TGCGCCAGCAGCTTGGCCGACTTAACCTACGAGCAGTACTTC. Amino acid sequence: CASSLADLTYEQYF.

The CDR3 coding sequence is TGTGCCAGCAGTGAGTTGGTCACCCATCAGCCCCAGCATTTT. Its protein product is CASSELVTHQPQHF. The chain links TRBV2 to TRBJ1-5; D is undetermined. Germline V gene data show CDR1 as SNHLY and CDR2 as FYNNEI. V was pared by 3 bases and J by 5 bases, with 11 bases between. The CDR3 length is 14 residues.

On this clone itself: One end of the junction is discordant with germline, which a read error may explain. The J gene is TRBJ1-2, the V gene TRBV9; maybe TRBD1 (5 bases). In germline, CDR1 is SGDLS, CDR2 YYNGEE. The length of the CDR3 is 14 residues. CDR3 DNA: TGTGCCAGCAGCGTAACCCCGGGGGACTATGGCTACGCCTTC. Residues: CASSVTPGDYGYAF.

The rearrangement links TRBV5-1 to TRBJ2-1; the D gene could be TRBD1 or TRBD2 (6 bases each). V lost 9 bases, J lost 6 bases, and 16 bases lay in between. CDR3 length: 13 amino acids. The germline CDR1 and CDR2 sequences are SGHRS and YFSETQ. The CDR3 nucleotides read TGCGCCACCAGGGGACCGGAGGGCAATGAGCAGTTCTTC. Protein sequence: CATRGPEGNEQFF. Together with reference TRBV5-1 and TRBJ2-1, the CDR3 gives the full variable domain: KAGVTQTPRYLIKTRGQQVTLSCSPISGHRSVSWYQQTPGQGLQFLFEYFSETQRNKGNFPGRFSGRQFSNSRSEMNVSTLELGDSALYLCATRGPEGNEQFFGPGTRLTVL.

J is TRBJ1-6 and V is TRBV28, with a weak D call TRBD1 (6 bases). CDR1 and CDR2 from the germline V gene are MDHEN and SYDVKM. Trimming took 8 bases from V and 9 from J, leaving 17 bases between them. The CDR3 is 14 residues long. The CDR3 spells CASGQVQGSSPLHF. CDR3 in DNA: TGTGCCAGCGGTCAGGTACAGGGAAGTTCACCCCTCCACTTT.

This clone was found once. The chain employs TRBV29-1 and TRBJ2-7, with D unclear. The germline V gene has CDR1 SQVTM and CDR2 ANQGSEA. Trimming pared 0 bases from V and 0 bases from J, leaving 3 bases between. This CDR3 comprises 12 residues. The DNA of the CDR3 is TGCAGCGTTGAAGACAGCTCCTACGAGCAGTACTTC. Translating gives CSVEDSSYEQYF.

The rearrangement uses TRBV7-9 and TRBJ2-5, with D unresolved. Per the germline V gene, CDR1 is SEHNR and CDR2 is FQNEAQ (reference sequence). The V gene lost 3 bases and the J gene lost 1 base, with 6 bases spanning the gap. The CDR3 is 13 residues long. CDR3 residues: CASSFSSQETQYF. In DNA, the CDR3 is TGTGCCAGCAGCTTTAGCAGCCAAGAGACCCAGTACTTC.

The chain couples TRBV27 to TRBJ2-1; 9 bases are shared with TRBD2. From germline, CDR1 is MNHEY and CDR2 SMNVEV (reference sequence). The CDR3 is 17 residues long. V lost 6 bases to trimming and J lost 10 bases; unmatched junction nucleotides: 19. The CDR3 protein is CASSLGGGLARKGEQFF. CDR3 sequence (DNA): TGTGCCAGCAGCCTAGGAGGGGGACTAGCTCGAAAAGGGGAGCAGTTCTTC.

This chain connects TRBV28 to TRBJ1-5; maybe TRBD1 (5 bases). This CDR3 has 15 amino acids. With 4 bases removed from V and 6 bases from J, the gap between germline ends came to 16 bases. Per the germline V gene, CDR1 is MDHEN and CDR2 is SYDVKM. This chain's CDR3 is CASSSSGVRGQPQHF. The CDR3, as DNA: TGTGCCAGCAGTTCCTCGGGGGTTCGGGGTCAGCCCCAGCATTTT.

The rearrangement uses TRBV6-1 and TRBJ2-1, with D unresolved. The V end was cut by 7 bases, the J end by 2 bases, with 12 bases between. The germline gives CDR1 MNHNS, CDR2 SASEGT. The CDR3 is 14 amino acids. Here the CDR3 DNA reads TGTGCCAGCACCCTGACACCCACCTACAATGAGCAGTTCTTC. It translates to CASTLTPTYNEQFF.

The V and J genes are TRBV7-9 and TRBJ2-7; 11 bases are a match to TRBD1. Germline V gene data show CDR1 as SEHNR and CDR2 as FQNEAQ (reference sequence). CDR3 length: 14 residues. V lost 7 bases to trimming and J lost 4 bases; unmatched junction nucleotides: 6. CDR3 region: CASKGQGELYEQYF. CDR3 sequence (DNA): TGTGCCAGCAAGGGACAGGGGGAATTGTACGAGCAGTACTTC.

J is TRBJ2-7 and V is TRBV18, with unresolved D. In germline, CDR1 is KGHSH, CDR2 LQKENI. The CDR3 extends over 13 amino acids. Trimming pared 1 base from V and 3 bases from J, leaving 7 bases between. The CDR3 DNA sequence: TGTGCCAGCTCACCACAAAACAACTACGAGCAGTACTTC. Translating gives CASSPQNNYEQYF.

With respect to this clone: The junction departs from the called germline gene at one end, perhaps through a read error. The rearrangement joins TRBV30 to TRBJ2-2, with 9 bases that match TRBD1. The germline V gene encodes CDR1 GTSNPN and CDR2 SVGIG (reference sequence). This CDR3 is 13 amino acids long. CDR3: CAWTDRGTGEPFF. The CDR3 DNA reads TGTGCCTGGACGGACAGGGGCACCGGGGAGCCGTTTTTT.

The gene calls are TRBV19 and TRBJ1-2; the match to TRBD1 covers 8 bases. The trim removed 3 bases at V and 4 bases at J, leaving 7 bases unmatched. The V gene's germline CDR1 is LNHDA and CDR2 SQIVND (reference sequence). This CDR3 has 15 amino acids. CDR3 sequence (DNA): TGTGCCAGTAGTATGGGGCCAGGGGGCGTCTATGGCTACACCTTC. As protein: CASSMGPGGVYGYTF.

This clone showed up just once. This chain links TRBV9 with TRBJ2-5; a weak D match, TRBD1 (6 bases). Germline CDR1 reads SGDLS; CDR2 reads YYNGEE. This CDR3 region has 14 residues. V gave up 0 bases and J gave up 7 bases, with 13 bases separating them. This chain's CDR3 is CASSVALGARTQYF. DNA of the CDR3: TGTGCCAGCAGCGTAGCTTTGGGGGCGCGGACCCAGTACTTC.

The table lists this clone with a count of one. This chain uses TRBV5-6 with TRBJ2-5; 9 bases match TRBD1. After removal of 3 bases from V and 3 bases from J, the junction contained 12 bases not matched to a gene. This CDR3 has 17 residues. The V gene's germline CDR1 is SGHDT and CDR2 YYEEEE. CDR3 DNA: TGTGCCAGCAGCTCACAGGGGGCGCGGTTCAATAAAGAGACCCAGTACTTC. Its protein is CASSSQGARFNKETQYF.

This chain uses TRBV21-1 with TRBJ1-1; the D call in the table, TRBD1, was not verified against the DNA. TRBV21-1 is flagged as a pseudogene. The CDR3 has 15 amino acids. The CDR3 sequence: CASSTYPTGWTEAFF. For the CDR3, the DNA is TGTGCCAGCAGCACCTACCCGACAGGATGGACTGAAGCTTTCTTT.

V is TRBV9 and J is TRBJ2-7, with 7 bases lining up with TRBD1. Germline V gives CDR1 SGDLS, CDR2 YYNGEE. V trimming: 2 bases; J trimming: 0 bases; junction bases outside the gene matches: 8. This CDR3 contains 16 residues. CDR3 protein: CASSVTDRVSSYEQYF. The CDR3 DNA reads TGTGCCAGCAGCGTTACAGACAGGGTCAGCTCCTACGAGCAGTACTTC.